This T cell receptor (beta chain) was observed in a study of CD8 T cells in ankylosing spondylitis. With respect to this clonotype: Its cognate antigen is unknown.

From the 5' RACE reads, TCRdb called clonotypes with MiXCR, one entry per CDR3 protein. Of about 360,000 distinct CDR3 sequences listed, 20% to 25% are singletons. Findings and caveats of the study: Fewer than ten highly homologous variants made up a TCR beta motif that seemed to typify ankylosing spondylitis blood.

The sequenced sample consisted of blood, either unsorted or a sorted T cell fraction (not recorded which). The clonotype originates from a male donor with ankylosing spondylitis or in good health (not recorded which).

CDR3 amino acids: CSVEGGGGGWATQYF. The CDR3 DNA reads TGCAGCGTTGAAGGAGGGGGCGGGGGCTGGGCTACGCAGTATTTT. The rearrangement links TRBV29-1 to TRBJ2-3, with D tentatively TRBD1 or TRBD2 (7 bases each). This CDR3 is built from 15 residues. The germline CDR1 and CDR2 sequences are SQVTM and ANQGSEA. V was shortened by 1 base and J by 8 bases, with 19 bases between the two germline ends.